This T cell receptor beta chain was identified in a study of blood T cell repertoires in COVID-19. Study information: Symptom resolution, clearance, or two negative PCRs marked the recovered donors of Cohort 3. T cells, B-cell-depleted T cells, or PBMCs supplied cDNA or gDNA.

Germline-derived CDR1 and CDR2 are SNHLY and FYNNEI. The CDR3 spans 13 residues. The V and J ends lost 6 bases and 5 bases, in that order; junction bases with no gene match: 2. The table came from immunoSEQ multiplex PCR; TCRdb's copy has only in-frame clones and leaves some out. The data show a few hundred thousand clones, 80% to 90% seen once. This clone came up a few times. Cohort allocation depended upon clinical history that participants reported. The chain uses TRBV2 and TRBJ1-5; TRBD1 agrees at 9 bases. This receptor was taken from a woman aged 45-65 years in a cohort exposed to, infected with or recovered from COVID-19 (not recorded which). Sequencing was done on a sample of PBMCs or T cells enriched from blood (not recorded which). This chain's CDR3 is CASRGQGDQPQHF. CDR3 DNA: TGTGCCAGCAGGGGACAGGGTGATCAGCCCCAGCATTTT.